Listed below are T cell receptor beta chains from one sample, sequenced in a study of blood T cell repertoires in COVID-19. Assay: immunoSEQ multiplex PCR; the TCRdb copy retains only in-frame clones and omits some. In the table there are hundreds of thousands of clones, 80% to 90% of which are singletons. Sequencing was done on a sample of peripheral blood. These receptors originate from a man aged 35 to 55 with acute or convalescent COVID-19. The CDR3 runs from the conserved cysteine through the conserved F or W. A D gene is named only where the DNA matches it firmly. Size is stated for part of the rows, as once, few or many counts, or as a class when the clone is expanded.

clone_size j_call d_call v_call cdr3_nt cdr3_aa
few TRBJ1-4 - TRBV10-3 TGTGCCATCAGCGAGGGGCAGGGTAATGAAAAACTGTTTTTT CAISEGQGNEKLFF
- TRBJ2-7 TRBD1 TRBV9 TGTGCCAGCAGCGCCGGGACAGGGACCTCCTACGAGCAGTACTTC CASSAGTGTSYEQYF
few TRBJ2-3 TRBD1 TRBV6-4 TGTGCCAGCAGTGACGGACAGGGCCACACAGATACGCAGTATTTT CASSDGQGHTDTQYF
- TRBJ2-5 - TRBV28 TGTGCCAGCGACCGGACAAGGTTGGGCCAAGAGACCCAGTACTTC CASDRTRLGQETQYF
- TRBJ2-7 TRBD1 TRBV6-6 TGTGCCAGCAGTAACTTAGACAGGGGCTACGAGCAGTACTTC CASSNLDRGYEQYF
few TRBJ2-7 - TRBV27 TGTGCCAGCAGTTTCTCCGGGAGAACCTACGAGCAGTACTTC CASSFSGRTYEQYF
- TRBJ2-7 TRBD2 TRBV29-1 TGCAGCGTGAAGGGCGGGAGTACCCGCTCCTACGAGCAGTACTTC CSVKGGSTRSYEQYF
- TRBJ1-5 TRBD1 TRBV5-1 TGCGCCAGCAGCTTGGTACCCCCCGGGACAGGGGGGAATCAGCCCCAGCATTTT CASSLVPPGTGGNQPQHF
- TRBJ2-2 TRBD2 TRBV7-3 TGTGCCAGCAGCCAACGGACCCCCGGGCTAGCGGGGACCTTCTCTGCGTCCGGGGAGCTGTTTTTT CASSQRTPGLAGTFSASGELFF
once TRBJ2-7 - TRBV28 TGTGCCAGCAGTTCCCGACAGGCGTACGAGCAGTACTTC CASSSRQAYEQYF
once TRBJ2-1 TRBD1 TRBV18 TGTGCCAGCTCACCTACTTGGGGACAGGACGGTGATGAGCAGTTCTTC CASSPTWGQDGDEQFF
- TRBJ2-5 - TRBV9 TGTGCCAGCAGCCAATACCAGGAAGAGACCCAGTACTTC CASSQYQEETQYF
- TRBJ1-5 - TRBV28 TGTGCCAGCAGTTTCGGGCAGCCCCAGCATTTT CASSFGQPQHF
- TRBJ2-3 - TRBV29-1 TGCAGCGTCGCTCTGGGTGTCGGGAGATCGCCAGATACGCAGTATTTT CSVALGVGRSPDTQYF
- TRBJ2-6 - TRBV3-1/TRBV3-2 TGTGCCAGCAGCCTAGTTTATTGGCAGGGCAGTAGCTCTGGGGCCAACGTCCTGACTTTC CASSLVYWQGSSSGANVLTF
- TRBJ1-4 - TRBV5-1 TGCGCCAGCAGCTTGGCCGGGGGGTACGGCACTAATGAAAAACTGTTTTTT CASSLAGGYGTNEKLFF
- TRBJ2-7 - TRBV11-3 TGTGCCAGCAGCTCTGGACAGCCAGAGGAGCAGTACTTC CASSSGQPEEQYF
- TRBJ1-1 TRBD1 TRBV14 TGTGCCAGCAGCCCAGGGAGAGGACAGGGTGCCACTGAAGCTTTCTTT CASSPGRGQGATEAFF
- TRBJ1-6 TRBD1 TRBV3-1/TRBV3-2 TGTGCCAGCAGCCAAGGACAGGGGGCTTTTAATTCACCCCTCCACTTT CASSQGQGAFNSPLHF
- TRBJ1-5 - TRBV30 TGTGCCTGGAGTGTAGGAGGCGATCAGCCCCAGCATTTT CAWSVGGDQPQHF
once TRBJ2-7 - TRBV19 TGTGCCAGTAGTATATACAGGGTCCCCTCCTACGAGCAGTACTTC CASSIYRVPSYEQYF
- TRBJ2-2 - TRBV3-1/TRBV3-2 TGTGCCAGCAGCCAACGCCTAATTAACACCGGGGAGCTGTTTTTT CASSQRLINTGELFF
- TRBJ2-2 - TRBV5-4 TGTGCCAGCAGCTCCGGCAGGGTAAACACCGGGGAGCTGTTTTTT CASSSGRVNTGELFF
- TRBJ1-5 - TRBV2 TGTGCCAGCAGCGGACTGAGGAATCAGCCCCAGCATTTT CASSGLRNQPQHF
once TRBJ2-7 - TRBV7-3 TGTGCCAGCAGCCAAATCGGACAGACCGAGCAGTACTTC CASSQIGQTEQYF
many TRBJ2-1 - TRBV20-1 TGCAGTGCTAGTCCGTGGCGGAGCTCCTACAATGAGCAGTTCTTC CSASPWRSSYNEQFF
- TRBJ2-2 - TRBV2 TGTGCCAGCAGTGACGTAGCGGGGGAGCTGTTTTTT CASSDVAGELFF
- TRBJ2-1 TRBD1 TRBV2 TGTGCCAGCAGTCTACAGGGGAGCTCCTACAATGAGCAGTTCTTC CASSLQGSSYNEQFF
- TRBJ2-1 TRBD2 TRBV5-1 TGCGCCAGCCCCACTAGCGGACACAATGAGCAGTTCTTC CASPTSGHNEQFF
once TRBJ2-5 TRBD2 TRBV13 TGTGCCAGCAGGACACGCGGCGGGGGGGTAGAGACCCAGTACTTC CASRTRGGGVETQYF
once TRBJ2-5 - TRBV6-2/TRBV6-3 TGTGCCAGCAGTGATCCGGGAGGGGGCAGAGAGACCCAGTACTTC CASSDPGGGRETQYF
- TRBJ1-2 TRBD1 TRBV27 TGTGCCAGCAGGAGACAGGGAGGTAACTATGGCTACACCTTC CASRRQGGNYGYTF
- TRBJ2-4 TRBD2 TRBV30 TGTGCCTGTGAGCCTCAACCCGTCATAGCGGGAGGCCACCTGAACTTC CACEPQPVIAGGHLNF
- TRBJ2-3 TRBD1 TRBV11-2 TGTGCCAGCAGCTTAGCAGGGGGCATTAGCACAGATACGCAGTATTTT CASSLAGGISTDTQYF
- TRBJ1-1 TRBD1 TRBV5-4 TGTGCCAGCAGCTTTGGAGGGACAGGGGTTGATGAAGCTTTCTTT CASSFGGTGVDEAFF
- TRBJ1-2 - TRBV28 TGTGCCAGCACCACCTACGCGCAGGGACTTAACTATGGCTACACCTTC CASTTYAQGLNYGYTF
once TRBJ2-7 - TRBV25-1 TGTGCCAGCAGTGATCAGGGCTGGCAGTACGAGCAGTACTTC CASSDQGWQYEQYF
- TRBJ1-2 - TRBV27 TGTGCCAGCACCCAACTACCGACAGACTACTATGGCTACACCTTC CASTQLPTDYYGYTF
- TRBJ1-2 - TRBV3-1/TRBV3-2 TGTGCCAGCAGCACCCAGGGAAGAGTTTATGGCTACACCTTC CASSTQGRVYGYTF
- TRBJ2-5 - TRBV3-1/TRBV3-2 TGTGCCAGCAGCCAAGCCCGGAGGGGATACCAAGAGACCCAGTACTTC CASSQARRGYQETQYF
- TRBJ2-7 TRBD2 TRBV3-1/TRBV3-2 TGTGCCAGCAGCCCGTCACCGGGACTAGGATCCTACGAGCAGTACTTC CASSPSPGLGSYEQYF
- TRBJ1-4 - TRBV7-2 TGTGCCAGCAGCGGCCGGGTTATGGGCGGGACTAATGAAAAACTGTTTTTT CASSGRVMGGTNEKLFF
- TRBJ2-3 TRBD2 TRBV7-2 TGTGCCAGCAGCTTGGGAGGACTAGCGGAAGGAGACACAGATACGCAGTATTTT CASSLGGLAEGDTDTQYF
- TRBJ1-1 TRBD1 TRBV19 TGTGCCAGTAGTAACACCCGACAGGGGAGGATCCGGTACACTGAAGCTTTCTTT CASSNTRQGRIRYTEAFF
- TRBJ2-7 - TRBV19 TGTGCCAGTAGTATAGGGGCCGAGGGCTACAACTACGAGCAGTACTTC CASSIGAEGYNYEQYF
- TRBJ1-5 - TRBV18 TGTGCCAGCTCACCGGGGGGAGAGGAGCCCCAGCATTTT CASSPGGEEPQHF
- TRBJ2-1 - TRBV19 TGTGCCAGTAGTATTAAGGGGGGGCTTTACAATGAGCAGTTCTTC CASSIKGGLYNEQFF
- TRBJ1-1 - TRBV11-3 TGTGCCAGCAGCCGCGACAGAAAGACTGAAGCTTTCTTT CASSRDRKTEAFF
- TRBJ1-2 - TRBV7-9 TGTGCCAGCAGTACAGGGACCGACTATGGCTACACCTTC CASSTGTDYGYTF
- TRBJ2-7 - TRBV4-2 TGTGCCAGCAGCTTAGGGGGGGGAGGTCGCGAGCAGTACTTC CASSLGGGGREQYF
- TRBJ2-1 - TRBV11-2 TGTGCCAGCAGACCATCAGGGCCCTACAATGAGCAGTTCTTC CASRPSGPYNEQFF
few TRBJ2-2 TRBD1 TRBV2 TGTGCCAGCAACCTAGACAGGGATCGGGAGCTGTTTTTT CASNLDRDRELFF
- TRBJ2-7 TRBD2 TRBV10-3 TGTGCCATCAGTGAGCTCGGGACTAGCGGACTTTCCTACGAGCAGTACTTC CAISELGTSGLSYEQYF
- TRBJ2-2 TRBD1 TRBV19 TGTGCCAGTAGCATACAGGGGGCAGTGGGCGGGGAGCTGTTTTTT CASSIQGAVGGELFF
- TRBJ2-2 TRBD1 TRBV27 TGTGCCAGCAGTCCCTACGCCGGGACAGGGTACACCGGGGAGCTGTTTTTT CASSPYAGTGYTGELFF
- TRBJ2-1 TRBD2 TRBV9 TGTGCCAGCAGCGTGAGGGTCGGGAGCGGGAGGGCCACTGAGCAGTTCTTC CASSVRVGSGRATEQFF
- TRBJ2-1 TRBD2 TRBV5-6 TGTGCCAGCAGCTCACTGAGACTAGCGGACTACAATGAGCAGTTCTTC CASSSLRLADYNEQFF
- TRBJ1-5 TRBD1 TRBV28 TGTGCCAGCAGCCGGGGGACAGGGAGCAATCAGCCCCAGCATTTT CASSRGTGSNQPQHF
- TRBJ2-7 - TRBV9 TGTGCCAGCAGCGTAGCTACGGGACTTCAGCACTACGAGCAGTACTTC CASSVATGLQHYEQYF
- TRBJ1-2 - TRBV5-1 TGCGCCAGCAGCTTGTCCGGGTCCCCAGACTATGGCTACACCTTC CASSLSGSPDYGYTF